The 14 T cell receptor beta chains presented below share a single source sample, sequenced in a study of memory CD8 T cells in hepatitis C reinfection. Profiling relied on immunoSEQ multiplex PCR, and the TCRdb table lists in-frame clones only, not all of them. The sample holds just over 45,000 clones, roughly 89% seen once. Time point in this sample: late/post reinfection, 12 to 24 weeks after detection. Sorted cells were sequenced directly ex vivo without any in vitro expansion. The sample consisted of naive CD8+ T cells sorted from blood. These receptors were taken from a man between 18 and 35 years old with hepatitis C virus infection.

The chain joins TRBV19 to TRBJ2-1, with 8 positions matching TRBD2. V shed 7 bases and J 4 bases; nucleotides not matched to a gene: 9. CDR1 is LNHDA and CDR2 is SQIVND in the germline V gene (reference sequence). The CDR3 has 15 amino acids. Written as DNA, the CDR3 is TGTGCCAGTACGCGCGGGACTAGGGGGTACAATGAGCAGTTCTTC. It encodes CASTRGTRGYNEQFF.

In its sample, this clone was seen a few times. The rearrangement links TRBV7-9 to TRBJ1-2, with D maybe TRBD1 (6 bases). V lost 4 bases and J lost 0, with 15 bases in between. CDR3 size: 16 residues. The germline V gene has CDR1 SEHNR and CDR2 FQNEAQ (reference sequence). CDR3 residues: CASSSPSDSTNYGYTF. DNA for the CDR3: TGTGCCAGCAGCTCCCCTTCGGACAGTACTAACTATGGCTACACCTTC.

The chain employs TRBV5-5 and TRBJ2-1; 7 nucleotides agree with TRBD1. Germline trimming cut 3 bases from V and 4 bases from J; bases unmatched to any gene: 10. The V gene's germline CDR1 is SGHKS and CDR2 YYEKEE (reference sequence). The CDR3 covers 16 residues. Written as DNA, the CDR3 is TGTGCCAGCAGCTGGACTCAGGGACAGACATACAATGAGCAGTTCTTC. Protein product: CASSWTQGQTYNEQFF.

This clone was seen a single time. The chain combines TRBV18 with TRBJ1-5; 8 bases line up with TRBD1. CDR1 is KGHSH, CDR2 LQKENI, per germline. The CDR3 is 16 amino acids. The V and J ends lost 3 bases and 3 bases, in that order; junction bases with no gene match: 7. The CDR3 loop reads CASSPSWTGLNQPQHF. CDR3 in DNA: TGTGCCAGCTCACCGTCTTGGACAGGGCTCAATCAGCCCCAGCATTTT.

This sequence joins TRBV29-1 and TRBJ2-5; 7 bases agree with TRBD1. The ends lost 1 base at V and 5 bases at J; junction bases unmatched: 7. The CDR3 is 14 residues long. From germline, CDR1 is SQVTM and CDR2 ANQGSEA. CDR3 region: CSVEGPGGGETQYF. In DNA, the CDR3 is TGCAGCGTTGAAGGCCCAGGGGGTGGGGAGACCCAGTACTTC.

The rearrangement joins TRBV4-3 to TRBJ2-2; D is perhaps TRBD1 (6 bases). CDR1 is LGHNA, CDR2 YSLEER, per germline. The CDR3 length is 14 residues. The V end was cut by 3 bases, the J end by 5 bases, with 10 bases between. The CDR3 DNA follows: TGCGCCAGCAGCCAGGTTACAGGGACCGGGGAGCTGTTTTTT. Its protein product is CASSQVTGTGELFF.

This chain links TRBV27 with TRBJ1-5; 9 positions match TRBD1. Per the germline V gene, CDR1 is MNHEY and CDR2 is SMNVEV (reference sequence). CDR3 length equals 14 residues. The V segment lost 4 bases and the J segment 6 bases; nucleotides outside the gene matches: 4. The CDR3 is CASSSGQGGQPQHF. In DNA form, the CDR3 reads TGTGCCAGCAGTTCGGGACAGGGTGGTCAGCCCCAGCATTTT.

The chain joins TRBV5-7 to TRBJ1-2; no clear D gene. TRBV5-7 is recorded as an ORF, its role being uncertain. The V gene lost 1 base and the J gene lost 0 bases, with 10 bases spanning the gap. This CDR3 region has 15 residues. CDR3 loop: CASSLQDPTNYGYTF. CDR3 DNA: TGTGCCAGCAGCTTGCAGGATCCCACTAACTATGGCTACACCTTC.

The sample holds one count of this clone. V is TRBV27 and J is TRBJ2-3; a weak D match, TRBD2 (5 bases). Per the germline V gene, CDR1 is MNHEY and CDR2 is SMNVEV (reference sequence). Trimming cost V 0 bases and J 2 bases, with 6 bases left between them. The CDR3 length is 14 residues. The CDR3 DNA reads TGTGCCAGCAGTTTATCCCGGGACACAGATACGCAGTATTTT. Its translation is CASSLSRDTDTQYF.

The CDR3: CASSLDSMYEQYF. For the CDR3, the DNA is TGCGCCAGCAGCCTCGACAGTATGTACGAGCAGTACTTC. The chain combines TRBV4-1 with TRBJ2-7; D possibly corresponds to TRBD1 (5 bases). Trimming removed 4 bases at V and 4 bases at J, with 11 bases between. CDR3 length: 13 amino acids. Germline CDR1 reads MGHRA; CDR2 reads YSYEKL.

This chain joins TRBV29-1 and TRBJ1-3, with D unclear. The germline CDR1 and CDR2 sequences are SQVTM and ANQGSEA. The CDR3 is 16 amino acids. Trimming took 0 bases from V and 0 from J, leaving 12 bases between them. The CDR3 sequence is CSVEDRLDHSGNTIYF. CDR3 bases: TGCAGCGTTGAAGATCGGCTAGATCACTCTGGAAACACCATATATTTT.

The V and J genes are TRBV15 and TRBJ2-7, with D possibly being TRBD2 (5 bases). The ends were cut back, 0 bases at V and 2 bases at J, with 11 bases in the middle. The CDR3 has 15 residues. Germline CDR1 and CDR2: LNHNV and YYDKDF (reference sequence). The CDR3 sequence: CATSRDVLGPYEQYF. CDR3 sequence (DNA): TGTGCCACCAGCAGAGATGTACTAGGCCCCTACGAGCAGTACTTC.

The chain combines TRBV6-1 with TRBJ2-7, with 7 bases lining up with TRBD2. The germline V gene has CDR1 MNHNS and CDR2 SASEGT. V lost 1 base and J lost 4; bases outside the gene matches: 4. The CDR3 spans 14 residues. The CDR3: CASSEGGSLYEQYF. CDR3 nucleotide sequence: TGTGCCAGCAGTGAAGGCGGGAGCTTGTACGAGCAGTACTTC.

This sequence joins TRBV19 and TRBJ2-2; the match to TRBD2 covers 8 bases. CDR1 is LNHDA, CDR2 SQIVND, per germline (reference sequence). The length of the CDR3 is 15 residues. V lost 7 bases to trimming and J lost 4 bases; unmatched junction nucleotides: 8. The CDR3 DNA reads as TGTGCCAGTAAACCGGGACTAGGGGGCACCGGGGAGCTGTTTTTT. It yields the protein CASKPGLGGTGELFF. The variable domain in full, with the rest retrieved from reference TRBV19 and TRBJ2-2, is DGGITQSPKYLFRKEGQNVTLSCEQNLNHDAMYWYRQDPGQGLRLIYYSQIVNDFQKGDIAEGYSVSREKKESFPLTVTSAQKNPTAFYLCASKPGLGGTGELFFGEGSRLTVL.